Below are 7 T cell receptor beta chains sequenced from a single sample in a study of CD8 T cells in Susac syndrome. The RNA input was about 0.5 to 1 ug, and it was reverse transcribed with random hexamers. TCRdb re-called the immunoSEQ multiplex PCR reads through MiXCR, storing one row per CDR3 protein. The top ten clones hold about 0.25% of a sample with approximately 130,000 distinct CDR3 sequences, roughly 89% of them seen once. Specimen: CD8+ T cells from PBMCs. The receptors originated from a human donor with multiple sclerosis.

The chain recombines TRBV20-1 with TRBJ1-5, with 7 bases that match TRBD1. This CDR3 comprises 14 residues. Looked up from germline, CDR1 is DFQATT and CDR2 is SNEGSKA (reference sequence). V lost 1 base and J lost 4; bases outside the gene matches: 4. For the CDR3, the DNA is TGCAGTGCTAGAGTTCCCAGGGGGAATCAGCCCCAGCATTTT. Amino acid sequence: CSARVPRGNQPQHF.

V usage is TRBV11-2 and J usage is TRBJ2-3; 9 nucleotides align to TRBD2. Germline lookup yields CDR1 SGHAT and CDR2 FQNNGV. The V gene end was trimmed by 0 bases and the J gene end by 6 bases; junction bases not matched to a gene: 13. The CDR3 totals 18 residues. The CDR3 here is CASSLDRLAGPLGDTQYF. CDR3 bases: TGTGCCAGCAGCTTAGATCGGCTAGCGGGGCCCCTTGGGGATACGCAGTATTTT.

The chain joins TRBV12-3 or TRBV12-4 to TRBJ2-1; D is unclear. The CDR3 is 14 amino acids. V gave up 3 bases and J gave up 10 bases, with 16 bases separating them. This CDR3 reads CASSFGVVRHEQFF. CDR3 in DNA: TGTGCCAGCAGTTTTGGAGTAGTTAGGCACGAGCAGTTCTTC.

CDR3 region: CASSSNSDGQPQHF. In DNA, the CDR3 is TGTGCCAGCAGCTCCAACTCGGACGGACAGCCCCAGCATTTT. The chain carries TRBV7-9 and TRBJ1-5; D is uncertain. CDR1 SEHNR and CDR2 FQNEAQ come from the germline V gene (reference sequence). V lost 4 bases to trimming and J lost 7 bases, with 14 bases between them. This CDR3 is built from 14 residues.

The V call is TRBV2, the J call TRBJ1-4; D unclear. This CDR3 has 16 amino acids. Germline V gene lookup returns CDR1 SNHLY and CDR2 FYNNEI. The V and J ends lost 3 bases and 0 bases respectively, with 11 bases between them. This CDR3 is CASSDPDRTTNEKLFF. CDR3 DNA sequence: TGTGCCAGCAGTGATCCAGATCGGACAACTAATGAAAAACTGTTTTTT.

The sample holds one count of this clonotype. This sequence joins TRBV9 and TRBJ1-2; D may be TRBD1 (5 bases). The CDR3 has 13 residues. V lost 3 bases and J 5 bases, leaving 11 bases between the germline ends. Germline assignment: CDR1 SGDLS and CDR2 YYNGEE. CDR3 protein: CASSEGRSYGYTF. The CDR3 DNA follows: TGTGCCAGCAGCGAGGGACGGTCGTATGGCTACACCTTC.

This clonotype was seen a handful of times. This chain connects TRBV2 to TRBJ1-2; D is unclear. Germline V gene data show CDR1 as SNHLY and CDR2 as FYNNEI. The length of the CDR3 is 12 residues. V was shortened by 2 bases and J by 4 bases, with 5 bases between the two germline ends. CDR3 nucleotide sequence: TGTGCCAGCAGTGAATCAGGCTATGGCTACACCTTC. It codes for CASSESGYGYTF.